This T cell receptor (beta chain) emerged from a study of blood T cell repertoires in COVID-19. Study information: Samples representing acute and convalescent COVID-19 were sourced from the United States, Italy and Spain.

In the original analysis: Reference gene primer amplification gave estimated nucleated cell counts. Measured with immunoSEQ multiplex PCR; TCRdb has only the in-frame clones, and not every one. V and J calls and clone size follow that table, whereas D and trimming were derived from the DNA. The table records around 87,000 clones, just under 80% of them present only once. This CDR3 is built from 14 residues. Trimming took 5 bases from V and 4 from J, leaving 12 bases between them. Germline CDR1 SGHTA, CDR2 FQGNSA. The sequencing input was peripheral blood. The J gene is TRBJ1-5, the V gene TRBV7-2, with D perhaps matching TRBD1 (6 bases). The origin of this receptor is a human donor in a cohort sampled during active COVID-19. CDR3 in DNA: TGTGCCAGCAGCACACGACAGGTTAATCAGCCCCAGCATTTT. Protein product: CASSTRQVNQPQHF.